The 28 T cell receptor beta chains listed next were all sequenced from one sample in a study of graft-versus-host responses after intestinal transplantation. Profiling relied on immunoSEQ multiplex PCR, and the TCRdb table lists in-frame clones only, not all of them. Here the sample spans fewer than 95,000 clones, about 93% being singletons. What these receptors recognize is not known. The sample consisted of unstimulated CD8+ T cells sorted from spleen or lymph node cells, taken before intestinal transplant. The receptor source for this set is a human donor who received an intestinal transplant.

The chain couples TRBV9 to TRBJ2-2; TRBD1 is a possible D gene (6 bases). Deletions cut 2 bases from V and 3 bases from J, with 11 bases between. The length of the CDR3 is 15 residues. The germline CDR1 and CDR2 sequences are SGDLS and YYNGEE. In DNA form, the CDR3 reads TGTGCCAGCAGCGTTGGGGCAGGGGACACCGGGGAGCTGTTTTTT. This gives the protein CASSVGAGDTGELFF.

This chain connects TRBV11-2 to TRBJ1-3, with TRBD1 matching 9 bases. Per the germline V gene, CDR1 is SGHAT and CDR2 is FQNNGV. The CDR3 is 19 residues long. After removal of 5 bases from V and 2 bases from J, the junction contained 16 bases not matched to a gene. The CDR3 region has the DNA TGTGCCAGCAGCCTCCGGGACAGGGTTTTTCTCGATGCTGGAAACACCATATATTTT. It is translated as CASSLRDRVFLDAGNTIYF.

CDR3 coding DNA: TGTGCCAGCAGACAGGGGGAATGGAATCAGCCCCAGCATTTT. As protein: CASRQGEWNQPQHF. The V call is TRBV27, the J call TRBJ1-5, with 8 bases aligning to TRBD1. Germline values: CDR1 MNHEY, CDR2 SMNVEV (reference sequence). The CDR3 has 14 amino acids. Trimming at V came to 6 bases and at J to 4 bases, leaving 5 bases not matched to a gene.

This chain connects TRBV30 to TRBJ2-2, with D possibly matching TRBD1 (6 bases). The germline CDR1 and CDR2 sequences are GTSNPN and SVGIG (reference sequence). V lost 4 bases and J lost 4, with 16 bases in between. CDR3 length equals 15 residues. The CDR3 nucleotides are TGTGCCTGGACCGCCGCCGCAGGGGTCACCGGGGAGCTGTTTTTT. Translating gives CAWTAAAGVTGELFF.

The V gene is TRBV29-1, the J gene TRBJ1-2, with D possibly being TRBD1 (5 bases). Trimming shortened V by 3 bases and J by 0 bases, and 8 bases separated the two germline ends. The CDR3 sequence is 13 residues long. Germline-derived CDR1 and CDR2 are SQVTM and ANQGSEA. The CDR3, as DNA: TGCAGCGTTGACAGGGTAGCTAACTATGGCTACACCTTC. Translation gives CSVDRVANYGYTF.

CDR3 bases: TGTGCCACCAGCAGAGATACCACTATGTACAATGAGCAGTTCTTC. Translated, it gives CATSRDTTMYNEQFF. This chain connects TRBV15 to TRBJ2-1, with no clear D. Germline V CDR1 and CDR2: LNHNV, YYDKDF (reference sequence). The ends were cut back, 0 bases at V and 4 bases at J, with 10 bases in the middle. The CDR3 spans 15 residues.

The chain employs TRBV7-9 and TRBJ2-1, with 10 bases fitting TRBD2. V lost 2 bases and J lost 6; bases outside the gene matches: 4. This CDR3 is 15 amino acids long. Per the germline V gene, CDR1 is SEHNR and CDR2 is FQNEAQ (reference sequence). CDR3 in DNA: TGTGCCAGCAGCTTAATCCAGCGGGGGGGCAATGAGCAGTTCTTC. It yields the protein CASSLIQRGGNEQFF.

This clone was seen just once. The rearrangement uses TRBV15 and TRBJ1-3; D gene ambiguous. The CDR3 runs 15 residues. Germline assignment: CDR1 LNHNV and CDR2 YYDKDF (reference sequence). V lost 0 bases, J lost 7 bases, and 13 bases lay in between. The CDR3 DNA is TGTGCCACCAGCAGAGATCGGGGTCCTGAGAACACCATATATTTT. This translates into CATSRDRGPENTIYF.

V usage is TRBV4-3 and J usage is TRBJ1-6; 7 positions agree with TRBD1. After removal of 2 bases from V and 10 bases from J, the junction contained 8 bases not matched to a gene. Germline lookup yields CDR1 LGHNA and CDR2 YSLEER. The CDR3 loop spans 15 amino acids. CDR3 residues: CASSQRQGEESPLHF. CDR3 nucleotide sequence: TGCGCCAGCAGCCAACGCCAGGGGGAAGAGTCACCCCTCCACTTT.

This chain's CDR3 is CASSHTGDPYEQYF. CDR3 nucleotides: TGCGCCAGCAGCCACACAGGGGACCCCTACGAGCAGTACTTC. This chain joins TRBV4-1 and TRBJ2-7, with TRBD1 identical over 7 bases. The V segment lost 3 bases and the J segment 2 bases; nucleotides outside the gene matches: 4. CDR3 length: 14 amino acids. Germline V gives CDR1 MGHRA, CDR2 YSYEKL.

V is TRBV2 and J is TRBJ2-2; D may be TRBD2 (5 bases). With 4 bases removed from V and 5 bases from J, the gap between germline ends came to 11 bases. The germline CDR1 and CDR2 sequences are SNHLY and FYNNEI. There are 14 residues in the CDR3. CDR3 in amino acids: CASSGGRGTGELFF. The CDR3 nucleotides read TGTGCCAGCAGTGGCGGACGGGGAACCGGGGAGCTGTTTTTT.

The chain recombines TRBV29-1 with TRBJ2-3; the match to TRBD2 covers 7 bases. V was clipped by 1 base and J by 8 bases; unmatched bases: 9. The CDR3 is 14 amino acids. Looked up from germline, CDR1 is SQVTM and CDR2 is ANQGSEA. The CDR3 loop is CSVEVGDGGGTQYF. In DNA form, the CDR3 reads TGCAGCGTTGAAGTCGGGGATGGCGGGGGTACGCAGTATTTT.

This rearrangement joins TRBV29-1 to TRBJ2-2; D uncertain. CDR1 and CDR2 from the germline V gene are SQVTM and ANQGSEA. The CDR3 has 11 amino acids. Trimming pared 2 bases from V and 8 bases from J, leaving 6 bases between. The chain's CDR3 is CSVEQSGELFF. For the CDR3, the DNA is TGCAGCGTTGAACAGTCGGGGGAGCTGTTTTTT.

The J gene is TRBJ2-4, the V gene TRBV19; perhaps TRBD2 as D (5 bases). Trimming took 2 bases from V and 8 from J, leaving 10 bases between them. The length of the CDR3 is 13 residues. Germline CDR1 reads LNHDA; CDR2 reads SQIVND (reference sequence). CDR3 sequence: CASSILGEDIQYF. In nucleotides, the CDR3 is TGTGCCAGTAGTATACTGGGAGAAGACATTCAGTACTTC.

This clone showed up just once. CDR3 DNA: TGTGCCAGTAGTATAGGCCCGGGTTCCAACACTGAAGCTTTCTTT. Its translation is CASSIGPGSNTEAFF. This sequence joins TRBV19 and TRBJ1-1, with D unresolved. Trimming cost V 1 base and J 2 bases, with 11 bases left between them. CDR3 size: 15 residues. The V gene's germline CDR1 is LNHDA and CDR2 SQIVND (reference sequence).

This clone showed up just once. The chain combines TRBV7-8 with TRBJ1-5; no clear D gene. V was shortened by 5 bases and J by 4 bases, with 15 bases between the two germline ends. The germline CDR1 and CDR2 sequences are SGHVS and FQNEAQ. CDR3 length: 15 amino acids. The DNA of the CDR3 is TGTGCCAGCAGCCCCGCGGGCCTAGGGAATCAGCCCCAGCATTTT. Translated: CASSPAGLGNQPQHF. Looking up the rest from reference TRBV7-8 and TRBJ1-5 gives the full variable domain: GAGVSQSPRYKVAKRGQDVALRCDPISGHVSLFWYQQALGQGPEFLTYFQNEAQLDKSGLPSDRFFAERPEGSVSTLKIQRTQQEDSAVYLCASSPAGLGNQPQHFGDGTRLSIL.

This sequence joins TRBV6-5 and TRBJ2-3; tentatively, D is TRBD2 (5 bases). Germline V gene data show CDR1 as MNHEY and CDR2 as SVGAGI. Trimming removed 3 bases at V and 1 base at J, with 11 bases between. This CDR3 contains 15 residues. The CDR3 DNA sequence: TGTGCCAGCAGTTATATGGTCGGGGGCACAGATACGCAGTATTTT. It translates to CASSYMVGGTDTQYF.

The chain has TRBV7-2 and TRBJ1-1, with D perhaps TRBD1 (5 bases). CDR3 length equals 13 residues. Looked up from germline, CDR1 is SGHTA and CDR2 is FQGNSA. V lost 6 bases to trimming and J lost 6 bases, with 14 bases between them. Written as DNA, the CDR3 is TGTGCCAGCAGACCAGGGTTTTCGGCTGAAGCTTTCTTT. Its protein product is CASRPGFSAEAFF.

V and J are TRBV7-9 and TRBJ1-3; TRBD1 matches at 7 bases. Germline V gives CDR1 SEHNR, CDR2 FQNEAQ (reference sequence). This CDR3 spans 15 amino acids. V lost 5 bases to trimming and J lost 0 bases; unmatched junction nucleotides: 4. DNA for the CDR3: TGTGCCAGCAGCGCGGACAGGAACTCTGGAAACACCATATATTTT. Translation: CASSADRNSGNTIYF.

The chain has TRBV4-1 and TRBJ1-1; D remains ambiguous. Trimming removed 5 bases from V and 4 bases from J, with 14 bases in between. CDR1 MGHRA and CDR2 YSYEKL come from the germline V gene. This CDR3 has 14 amino acids. CDR3: CASSTTPGGTEAFF. The CDR3 bases are TGCGCCAGCAGCACTACTCCAGGAGGCACTGAAGCTTTCTTT.

The rearrangement uses TRBV18 and TRBJ2-3, with a possible D match to TRBD1 (6 bases). This CDR3 spans 15 amino acids. Trimming removed 6 bases at V and 5 bases at J, with 18 bases between. Germline CDR1 is KGHSH and CDR2 is LQKENI. CDR3: CASSPRRQGRDTQYF. CDR3 nucleotide sequence: TGTGCCAGCTCGCCCCGGCGTCAGGGGAGAGATACGCAGTATTTT.

The chain joins TRBV2 to TRBJ2-7; a possible D gene is TRBD1 (6 bases). The germline CDR1 and CDR2 sequences are SNHLY and FYNNEI. V gave up 3 bases and J gave up 2 bases, with 17 bases separating them. There are 16 residues in the CDR3. CDR3 nucleotide sequence: TGTGCCAGCAGTGAGGGTAGGGGACAAAATCCCTACGAGCAGTACTTC. It is translated as CASSEGRGQNPYEQYF. Based on the CDR3 plus reference TRBV2 and TRBJ2-7, the full variable domain is EPEVTQTPSHQVTQMGQEVILRCVPISNHLYFYWYRQILGQKVEFLVSFYNNEISEKSEIFDDQFSVERPDGSNFTLKIRSTKLEDSAMYFCASSEGRGQNPYEQYFGPGTRLTVT.

The rearrangement uses TRBV29-1 and TRBJ1-2; 9 bases are shared with TRBD1. CDR1 SQVTM and CDR2 ANQGSEA come from the germline V gene. The length of the CDR3 is 15 residues. V lost 3 bases and J lost 8; bases outside the gene matches: 13. The CDR3 DNA follows: TGCAGCGTTGACTCTCGCCGGGACAGGGACCAAGGCTACACCTTC. This codes for CSVDSRRDRDQGYTF. Based on the CDR3 plus reference TRBV29-1 and TRBJ1-2, the full variable domain is SAVISQKPSRDICQRGTSLTIQCQVDSQVTMMFWYRQQPGQSLTLIATANQGSEATYESGFVIDKFPISRPNLTFSTLTVSNMSPEDSSIYLCSVDSRRDRDQGYTFGSGTRLTVV.

The chain recombines TRBV7-8 with TRBJ1-2, with D perhaps TRBD1 (6 bases). The CDR3 has 16 residues. With 0 bases removed from V and 5 bases from J, the gap between germline ends came to 16 bases. Germline V lookup: CDR1 SGHVS, CDR2 FQNEAQ. This CDR3 is CASSLALGQSSYGYTF. CDR3 coding DNA: TGTGCCAGCAGCTTAGCGCTTGGACAGTCCTCTTATGGCTACACCTTC.

The table lists this clone with a count of one. The V and J genes are TRBV27 and TRBJ2-3, with D uncertain. Germline CDR1 reads MNHEY; CDR2 reads SMNVEV (reference sequence). V gave up 5 bases and J gave up 4 bases, with 7 bases separating them. CDR3 length: 12 amino acids. CDR3 sequence reads: CASSPRSDTQYF. CDR3 in DNA: TGTGCCAGCAGTCCCCGGTCAGATACGCAGTATTTT.

The V gene is TRBV6-1, the J gene TRBJ2-3, with TRBD2 matching over 10 bases. The V gene end was trimmed by 3 bases and the J gene end by 0 bases; junction bases not matched to a gene: 3. This CDR3 contains 16 residues. Germline V gene lookup returns CDR1 MNHNS and CDR2 SASEGT. The CDR3 nucleotides read TGTGCCAGCAGTGACCTAGCGGGGGCCAGCACAGATACGCAGTATTTT. Translated: CASSDLAGASTDTQYF.

The rearrangement joins TRBV30 to TRBJ2-7; D might be TRBD1 (6 bases). Trimming cost V 4 bases and J 5 bases, with 24 bases left between them. Germline assignment: CDR1 GTSNPN and CDR2 SVGIG (reference sequence). The length of the CDR3 is 16 residues. The CDR3 DNA reads as TGTGCCTGGATAGGCGTAGGGGGTTCCCCTCGTCACGAGCAGTACTTC. Protein: CAWIGVGGSPRHEQYF.

V is TRBV7-2 and J is TRBJ2-1, with 7 bases aligning to TRBD2. Trimming cost V 6 bases and J 4 bases; bases outside gene matches: 6. This CDR3 has 14 residues. From germline, CDR1 is SGHTA and CDR2 FQGNSA. CDR3 amino acids: CASRLGGEYNEQFF. The CDR3 nucleotides are TGTGCCAGCAGATTGGGGGGGGAGTACAATGAGCAGTTCTTC.